The entry below describes one T cell receptor beta chain. The CDR3 loop spans 12 amino acids. The V end was cut by 5 bases, the J end by 6 bases, with 11 bases between. Germline V gene sequence: CDR1 MNHEY, CDR2 SVGAGI. This sample was taken from a study of response to subunit inactivated influenza vaccine. TCRdb itself ran the RT-PCR reads through MiXCR, one entry per CDR3 protein. The sample has about 520,000 distinct CDR3 sequences; approximately 7.3% are singletons. The J gene is TRBJ2-7, the V gene TRBV6-5; possibly TRBD2 for D (6 bases). The sequence was collected from a man between 45 and 75 years old who received an inactivated influenza vaccine. The sample in question was PBMCs from blood, obtained about 23 months after vaccination. CDR3: CASSTVGGEQYF. As DNA, the CDR3 is TGTGCCAGCAGTACCGTGGGAGGCGAGCAGTACTTC.